These 19 T cell receptor beta chains were all obtained from the same sample, sequenced in a study of technical replicates of blood from a few donors. The repertoire was sequenced with immunoSEQ multiplex PCR; TCRdb's copy has only in-frame clones and lacks some. In the table there are roughly 87,000 clones, roughly 90% of which are singletons. What was sequenced was T cells isolated from PBMCs. The receptor source for this set is a human donor in good health.

The rearrangement links TRBV7-2 to TRBJ1-1; the match to TRBD1 covers 7 bases. This CDR3 has 14 amino acids. The germline V gene has CDR1 SGHTA and CDR2 FQGNSA. V dropped 5 bases and J dropped 2; count of bases not matched to a gene: 5. CDR3 sequence reads: CASSPRQGNTEAFF. The DNA of the CDR3 is TGTGCCAGCAGCCCGAGACAGGGCAACACTGAAGCTTTCTTT.

The chain uses TRBV5-1 and TRBJ2-7, with 7 bases lining up with TRBD1. This CDR3 comprises 12 residues. With 6 bases clipped from V and 6 bases from J, the junction kept 6 bases outside the gene matches. The germline V gene encodes CDR1 SGHRS and CDR2 YFSETQ. CDR3 DNA: TGCGCCAGCACCTCGACAGGGCGCGAGCAGTACTTC. Residues: CASTSTGREQYF.

The rearrangement joins TRBV4-3 to TRBJ1-2, with a tentative D call TRBD1 (5 bases). The CDR3 totals 17 residues. In germline, CDR1 is LGHNA, CDR2 YSLEER. Deletions cut 0 bases from V and 4 bases from J, with 18 bases between. The CDR3 DNA follows: TGCGCCAGCAGCCAAGAAACGGCAGGACAATATCTCTATGGCTACACCTTC. As protein: CASSQETAGQYLYGYTF.

The V call is TRBV6-5, the J call TRBJ2-7; D is unclear. The V gene lost 5 bases and the J gene lost 0 bases, with 14 bases spanning the gap. The CDR3 is 15 residues long. Germline lookup yields CDR1 MNHEY and CDR2 SVGAGI. CDR3 nucleotide sequence: TGTGCCAGCAGTAAGGTGGGCTACAGCTCCTACGAGCAGTACTTC. Translation: CASSKVGYSSYEQYF.

The chain is built from TRBV27 and TRBJ2-2; TRBD2 matches 12 bases. Trimming took 2 bases from V and 4 from J; bases not matched to a gene: 5. From germline, CDR1 is MNHEY and CDR2 SMNVEV (reference sequence). The CDR3 sequence is 17 residues long. The CDR3 nucleotides are TGTGCCAGCAGTTTACTAGCGGGAGGGCCGAGCACCGGGGAGCTGTTTTTT. Residues: CASSLLAGGPSTGELFF.

The chain has TRBV7-8 and TRBJ1-4, with 7 positions matching TRBD1. The junction had 11 bases not matched to a gene; V was cut back by 5 bases and J by 11 bases. CDR1 and CDR2 (germline): SGHVS, FQNEAQ. This CDR3 region has 14 residues. The DNA for the CDR3 is TGTGCCAGCAGCCAATACCCACAGGGGTATAAACTGTTTTTT. Protein product: CASSQYPQGYKLFF.

This chain uses TRBV27 with TRBJ2-7; D is unresolved. Per germline, CDR1 MNHEY and CDR2 SMNVEV (reference sequence). Between the trimmed V and J ends, which lost 4 bases and 3 bases, there was a span of 19 bases. CDR3 length: 16 residues. The CDR3 DNA is TGTGCCAGCAGTTCCCCCACCACTGGCGGATACTACGAGCAGTACTTC. This sequence encodes CASSSPTTGGYYEQYF.

V and J are TRBV29-1 and TRBJ2-1, with 8 nucleotides matching TRBD1. Germline V gene data show CDR1 as SQVTM and CDR2 as ANQGSEA. V lost 6 bases, J lost 3 bases, and 13 bases stayed unmatched. The CDR3 has 16 residues. The CDR3 here is CSVTETGTGYYNEQFF. The CDR3 DNA reads TGCAGCGTGACGGAAACCGGGACAGGTTACTACAATGAGCAGTTCTTC.

This clone was counted a single time. V and J are TRBV5-1 and TRBJ1-1; D perhaps matches TRBD1 (5 bases). Trimming shortened V by 2 bases and J by 0 bases, and 8 bases separated the two germline ends. CDR1 is SGHRS, CDR2 YFSETQ, per germline. The CDR3 covers 14 residues. For the CDR3, the DNA is TGCGCCAGCAGCTTAGGGGTCATGAACACTGAAGCTTTCTTT. Protein product: CASSLGVMNTEAFF.

This clone has more than one count but fewer than ten. The chain is built from TRBV14 and TRBJ2-4; D is perhaps TRBD1 (6 bases). Trimming removed 0 bases at V and 7 bases at J, with 19 bases between. Germline loops: CDR1 SGHDN, CDR2 FVKESK. The CDR3 length is 17 residues. The DNA of the CDR3 is TGTGCCAGCAGCCAAGATCTAGGAAGTCAGGGGTTGAACATTCAGTACTTC. Protein sequence: CASSQDLGSQGLNIQYF.

The chain combines TRBV7-3 with TRBJ2-1, with 10 bases identical to TRBD2. Trimming took 5 bases from V and 4 from J; bases not matched to a gene: 5. The CDR3 totals 15 residues. Per germline, CDR1 SGHTA and CDR2 FQGTGA. This CDR3 is CASSLDSGRYNEQFF. CDR3 coding DNA: TGTGCCAGCAGCCTCGATAGCGGGAGGTACAATGAGCAGTTCTTC.

The chain couples TRBV11-2 to TRBJ2-7; D is unresolved. This CDR3 is 14 amino acids long. The V and J ends lost 1 base and 3 bases respectively, with 10 bases between them. Germline CDR1 reads SGHAT; CDR2 reads FQNNGV. CDR3 protein: CASSLGTVIYEQYF. The CDR3 nucleotides are TGTGCCAGCAGCTTAGGTACAGTTATCTACGAGCAGTACTTC. The full variable domain, its missing parts supplied by reference TRBV11-2 and TRBJ2-7, is EAGVAQSPRYKIIEKRQSVAFWCNPISGHATLYWYQQILGQGPKLLIQFQNNGVVDDSQLPKDRFSAERLKGVDSTLKIQPAKLEDSAVYLCASSLGTVIYEQYFGPGTRLTVT.

The V and J genes are TRBV11-2 and TRBJ2-7; TRBD1 is a possible D gene (5 bases). Between the trimmed V and J ends, which lost 3 bases and 2 bases, there was a span of 8 bases. This CDR3 contains 13 residues. Germline V CDR1 and CDR2: SGHAT, FQNNGV. Written as DNA, the CDR3 is TGTGCCAGCAGCTTCGGACACACCTACGAGCAGTACTTC. This sequence encodes CASSFGHTYEQYF.

This chain links TRBV13 with TRBJ2-2; perhaps TRBD1 as D (5 bases). The V and J ends lost 4 bases and 0 bases respectively, with 15 bases between them. CDR1 is PRHDT and CDR2 is FYEKMQ in the germline V gene (reference sequence). The CDR3 runs to 17 residues. CDR3 amino acids: CASSYAGQSSNTGELFF. CDR3 coding DNA: TGTGCCAGCAGCTATGCAGGGCAAAGCTCGAACACCGGGGAGCTGTTTTTT.

This clone was seen once. The V call is TRBV25-1, the J call TRBJ2-1; possible D gene TRBD2, 6 bases. The CDR3 consists of 14 residues. The V gene's germline CDR1 is MGHDK and CDR2 SYGVNS. V lost 5 bases and J 7 bases, leaving 15 bases between the germline ends. This CDR3 reads CASSLSSARNEQFF. The CDR3 DNA sequence: TGTGCCAGCAGTCTATCTAGCGCGAGAAATGAGCAGTTCTTC.

The chain carries TRBV28 and TRBJ1-2; 8 bases fit TRBD1. V was clipped by 3 bases and J by 7 bases; unmatched bases: 7. In germline, CDR1 is MDHEN, CDR2 SYDVKM. This CDR3 has 14 amino acids. This chain's CDR3 is CASSFVGQGIGYTF. The CDR3 region has the DNA TGTGCCAGCAGTTTCGTCGGACAGGGTATTGGCTACACCTTC.

This chain connects TRBV2 to TRBJ1-2, with D maybe TRBD1 (6 bases). The germline V gene has CDR1 SNHLY and CDR2 FYNNEI. This CDR3 is 12 amino acids long. V was pared by 6 bases and J by 3 bases, with 8 bases between. CDR3 sequence reads: CASSRGDYGYTF. CDR3 nucleotide sequence: TGTGCCAGCAGCAGGGGTGACTATGGCTACACCTTC. Filled out from reference TRBV2 and TRBJ1-2, the complete variable domain reads EPEVTQTPSHQVTQMGQEVILRCVPISNHLYFYWYRQILGQKVEFLVSFYNNEISEKSEIFDDQFSVERPDGSNFTLKIRSTKLEDSAMYFCASSRGDYGYTFGSGTRLTVV.

A few counts support this clone. The genes are TRBV27 and TRBJ1-4; no definite D call. This CDR3 is built from 13 residues. Trimming shortened V by 1 base and J by 7 bases, and 7 bases separated the two germline ends. CDR1 and CDR2 from the germline V gene are MNHEY and SMNVEV (reference sequence). The CDR3 DNA reads TGTGCCAGCAGTTTATTCTTTCCTGAAAAACTGTTTTTT. This translates into CASSLFFPEKLFF. The full variable domain, its missing parts supplied by reference TRBV27 and TRBJ1-4, is EAQVTQNPRYLITVTGKKLTVTCSQNMNHEYMSWYRQDPGLGLRQIYYSMNVEVTDKGDVPEGYKVSRKEKRNFPLILESPSPNQTSLYFCASSLFFPEKLFFGSGTQLSVL.

This chain uses TRBV10-3 with TRBJ2-7; D possibly corresponds to TRBD1 (6 bases). Germline V gene sequence: CDR1 ENHRY, CDR2 SYGVKD. The CDR3 runs to 16 residues. The V end was cut by 6 bases, the J end by 3 bases, with 21 bases between. CDR3 in DNA: TGTGCCATCAGCAAACTTCAGGGGAGACTCGGCTACGAGCAGTACTTC. Translating gives CAISKLQGRLGYEQYF.